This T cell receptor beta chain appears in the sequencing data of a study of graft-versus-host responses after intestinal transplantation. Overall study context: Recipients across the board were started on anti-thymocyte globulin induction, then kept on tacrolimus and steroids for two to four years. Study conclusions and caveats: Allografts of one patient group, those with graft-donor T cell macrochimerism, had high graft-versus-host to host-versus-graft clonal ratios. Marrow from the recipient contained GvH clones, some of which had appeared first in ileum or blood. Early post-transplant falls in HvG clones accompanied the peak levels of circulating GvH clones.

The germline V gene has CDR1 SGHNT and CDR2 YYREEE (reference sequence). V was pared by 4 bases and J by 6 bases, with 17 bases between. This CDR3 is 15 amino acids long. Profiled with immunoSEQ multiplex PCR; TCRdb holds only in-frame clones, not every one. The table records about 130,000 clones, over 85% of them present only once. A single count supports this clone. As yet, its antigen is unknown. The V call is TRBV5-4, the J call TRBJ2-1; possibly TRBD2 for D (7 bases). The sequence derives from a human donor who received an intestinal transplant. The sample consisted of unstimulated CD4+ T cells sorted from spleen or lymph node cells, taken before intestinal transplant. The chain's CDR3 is CASSGGGGVINEQFF. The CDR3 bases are TGTGCCAGCAGCGGAGGGGGAGGGGTCATCAATGAGCAGTTCTTC.